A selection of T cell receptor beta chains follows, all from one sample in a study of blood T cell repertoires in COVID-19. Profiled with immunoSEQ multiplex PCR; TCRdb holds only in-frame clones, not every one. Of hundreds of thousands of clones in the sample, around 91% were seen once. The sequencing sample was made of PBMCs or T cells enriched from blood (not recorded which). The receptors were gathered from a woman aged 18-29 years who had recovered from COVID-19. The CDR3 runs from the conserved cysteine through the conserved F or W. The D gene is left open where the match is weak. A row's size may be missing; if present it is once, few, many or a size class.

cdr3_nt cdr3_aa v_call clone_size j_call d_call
TGTGCCAGCAGTCACAGGGGGCTAGAGACCCAGTACTTC CASSHRGLETQYF TRBV28 - TRBJ2-5 TRBD1
TGTGCCAGCAGACCTACAGGGGGCGCGGGAGCTTTCTTT CASRPTGGAGAFF TRBV6-1 once TRBJ1-1 TRBD1
TGTGCCAGCAGCCCAGGACAGACCTACGAGCAGTACTTC CASSPGQTYEQYF TRBV3-1/TRBV3-2 many TRBJ2-7 -
TGTGCCAGCTCACCAGGGACAGTGGTTGTTATTGAAGCTTTCTTT CASSPGTVVVIEAFF TRBV18 - TRBJ1-1 TRBD1
TGTGCCAGTAGACCCGGGACAGTTAAGACTGAAGCTTTCTTT CASRPGTVKTEAFF TRBV19 - TRBJ1-1 TRBD1
TGTGCCAGCAGCCAGCGCGCTGTGCAAAATGAGCAGTTCTTC CASSQRAVQNEQFF TRBV27 - TRBJ2-1 -
TGTGCCAGCAGCTTACCAGGGGGCTTGGAGACCCAGTACTTC CASSLPGGLETQYF TRBV7-9 - TRBJ2-5 TRBD1
TGTGCCAGTAGTATAGGGTCGGGGAATGAAAAACTGTTTTTT CASSIGSGNEKLFF TRBV19 once TRBJ1-4 -
TGCAGCGTTGCCCAGGCAGGGAACTACGAGCAGTACTTC CSVAQAGNYEQYF TRBV29-1 - TRBJ2-7 -
TGCGCCAGCAGCGGAGGGACTAGCAGGGGCAATGAGCAGTTCTTC CASSGGTSRGNEQFF TRBV5-1 - TRBJ2-1 TRBD2
TGTGCCTGGAGCCCCCCGCGACAGAACACCGGGGAGCTGTTTTTT CAWSPPRQNTGELFF TRBV30 - TRBJ2-2 -
TGTGCCAGCAGGTATCTTAGCGGGGGAAGCACAGATACGCAGTATTTT CASRYLSGGSTDTQYF TRBV28 - TRBJ2-3 TRBD2
TGTGCCAGCAGTTTACAGGGGGCGACCGGGGCCCTCCACTTT CASSLQGATGALHF TRBV27 - TRBJ1-6 TRBD1
TGTGCCAGCAGTTGCCGGGACAGGGCCGAGCCCCAGCATTTT CASSCRDRAEPQHF TRBV5-6 - TRBJ1-5 TRBD1
TGTGCCAGCAGCTCCCGGAGCGGGCGGGAGACCCAGTACTTC CASSSRSGRETQYF TRBV11-3 - TRBJ2-5 -
TGTGCCAGCAGCCCTTCGGGACAGGGCCGGAATACGCAGTATTTT CASSPSGQGRNTQYF TRBV3-1/TRBV3-2 - TRBJ2-3 TRBD1
TGTGCCAGTAGTACCTCGGGACAGGGAACCTACAATGAGCAGTTCTTC CASSTSGQGTYNEQFF TRBV19 - TRBJ2-1 TRBD1
TGTGCCAGCAGTGAACGGGGGGCCGGTCAGCCCCAGCATTTT CASSERGAGQPQHF TRBV25-1 - TRBJ1-5 -
TGTGCCAGCATGCTTCAGGAGACAGATGCGCAGTATTTT CASMLQETDAQYF TRBV28 - TRBJ2-3 -
TGTGCCAGCAGGGGGACAGGGGAAATGGATGAGCAGTTCTTC CASRGTGEMDEQFF TRBV9 few TRBJ2-1 TRBD1
TGTGCCACCAGCAAGTTCACAGGAGACTATGGCTACACCTTC CATSKFTGDYGYTF TRBV15 - TRBJ1-2 -
TGCGCCAGCAGCGATAGGACAGGGGATGGAGAAAAACTGTTTTTT CASSDRTGDGEKLFF TRBV4-1 - TRBJ1-4 TRBD1
TGTGCCAGCAGCTTAGAGTGGCAGGGAAACACTGAAGCTTTCTTT CASSLEWQGNTEAFF TRBV11-1 - TRBJ1-1 -
TGTGCCAGCAGTTTAACCCTTACAGGCATGAACACTGAAGCTTTCTTT CASSLTLTGMNTEAFF TRBV27 - TRBJ1-1 -
TGTGCCAGCAGCTTGGCCGAGACTAGAAACGAGCAGTACTTC CASSLAETRNEQYF TRBV5-4 - TRBJ2-7 -
TGTGCCACCAGCGAACAAGTAACGGGTCGCCTTAGGAATTCACCCCTCCACTTT CATSEQVTGRLRNSPLHF TRBV15 - TRBJ1-6 -
TGTGCCACCCGGACAGGGGGGAATGAAAAACTGTTTTTT CATRTGGNEKLFF TRBV6-5 - TRBJ1-4 TRBD1
TGCAGTGCTAGTTCGTCCCAGGGGGCTAACTATGGCTACACCTTC CSASSSQGANYGYTF TRBV20-1 - TRBJ1-2 TRBD1
TGTGCCAGCAGTGAGGGGGTACAGGGGGCGGTCGGCGAAAAACTGTTTTTT CASSEGVQGAVGEKLFF TRBV2 - TRBJ1-4 TRBD1
TGTGCCAGCAGCAAATTGACAGGGTATAGCAATCAGCCCCAGCATTTT CASSKLTGYSNQPQHF TRBV5-8 - TRBJ1-5 TRBD1
TGCGCCAGCAGCCAAGATATCAGGCTACAAGAGACCCAGTACTTC CASSQDIRLQETQYF TRBV4-1 - TRBJ2-5 -
TGTGCCAGCAGCCATCAGGGACTAGCGGGGGACGCTAAGCAGTACTTC CASSHQGLAGDAKQYF TRBV3-1/TRBV3-2 - TRBJ2-7 TRBD2
TGTGCCAGCAGCCCGAGCGGGGGAGGCAATCAGCCCCAGCATTTT CASSPSGGGNQPQHF TRBV11-2 - TRBJ1-5 -
TGTGCCAGCAGCTTAAACAGGGCCGATAATTCACCCCTCCACTTT CASSLNRADNSPLHF TRBV13 - TRBJ1-6 -
TGCGCCAGCAGCCCCGGACAGGGGGGAAATGAAAAACTGTTTTTT CASSPGQGGNEKLFF TRBV5-1 - TRBJ1-4 TRBD1
TGTGCCAGCAGTTCGTCCCCTAGCGGGGGGAACACCGGGGAGCTGTTTTTT CASSSSPSGGNTGELFF TRBV27 - TRBJ2-2 TRBD2
TGTGCCAGCCGGGTGAACACCGGGGAGCTGTTTTTT CASRVNTGELFF TRBV2 - TRBJ2-2 -
TGCGCCAGCAGTGACGTTAGCGGGGGAACAACCCAGTACTTC CASSDVSGGTTQYF TRBV10-2 - TRBJ2-5 TRBD2
TGCGCCAGCAGCCAAGATCTTGGGACAGCTGGGGGGATTGCAACTAATGAAAAACTGTTTTTT CASSQDLGTAGGIATNEKLFF TRBV4-1 - TRBJ1-4 TRBD1
TGCAGCGTCGGGGACAGGGGGGCTAATGAAAAACTGTTTTTT CSVGDRGANEKLFF TRBV29-1 - TRBJ1-4 TRBD1
TGTGCCAGCAGTTACTCAGGGACAAGCTATGGCTACACCTTC CASSYSGTSYGYTF TRBV6-5 once TRBJ1-2 -
TGTGCCAGCAGCCAGGACAGGGGGCATGGCTACACCTTC CASSQDRGHGYTF TRBV16 once TRBJ1-2 TRBD1
TGTGCCACGGGGTGGCGCTACGAGCAGTACTTC CATGWRYEQYF TRBV19 - TRBJ2-7 -
TGCGCCAGCAGCGTAGACGACAGGGAGGAGACCCAGTACTTC CASSVDDREETQYF TRBV4-1 - TRBJ2-5 TRBD1
TGCAGCGTTAAAAGCAATGGTAAGGACAGAAAGAACTATGGCTACACCTTC CSVKSNGKDRKNYGYTF TRBV29-1 - TRBJ1-2 -
TGCGCCAGCAGCCAGACAGGAGTTAATTCACCCCTCCACTTT CASSQTGVNSPLHF TRBV5-1 - TRBJ1-6 -
TGTGCCAGCTCATGGAACCAGGGGGCAGCAGACACTGAAGCTTTCTTT CASSWNQGAADTEAFF TRBV18 - TRBJ1-1 TRBD1
TGCGCCAGCAGCGGCGGACTGAAGGATACGCAGTATTTT CASSGGLKDTQYF TRBV5-1 - TRBJ2-3 -
TGTGCCAGCAGCTCTGAACAGGGGGCAATAGGAGAGACCCAGTACTTC CASSSEQGAIGETQYF TRBV5-4 - TRBJ2-5 TRBD1
TGTGCCAGCAGTTCCGATTTCACTCAGGCGTCCTATGGCTACACCTTC CASSSDFTQASYGYTF TRBV6-5 - TRBJ1-2 -
TGTGCCAGCAGCGCAGGGGGAACAGATACGCAGTATTTT CASSAGGTDTQYF TRBV2 - TRBJ2-3 TRBD1
TGTGCCACCCAGGGGGGACGCACAGATACGCAGTATTTT CATQGGRTDTQYF TRBV15 - TRBJ2-3 -
TGTGCCAGTCTGAGGGTCGGCGGCGAAAAACTGTTTTTT CASLRVGGEKLFF TRBV2 - TRBJ1-4 -
TGTGCCAGCAGTGATGGGTTGGCGGGTGAAAAACTGTTTTTT CASSDGLAGEKLFF TRBV6-1 - TRBJ1-4 -
TGTGCCAGCAGTTTAAGGGGTAGCCAGCCCCAGCATTTT CASSLRGSQPQHF TRBV12-3/TRBV12-4 - TRBJ1-5 -
TGTGCCAGCGGAGAGAACGAGCAGTACTTC CASGENEQYF TRBV6-5 - TRBJ2-7 -
TGTGCCAGCAGCATCTCACAGGGGCACTATGGCTACACCTTC CASSISQGHYGYTF TRBV9 once TRBJ1-2 TRBD1
TGTGCCAGCAGGAAGACAGTCCTATCCCACGAGCAGTACTTC CASRKTVLSHEQYF TRBV2 - TRBJ2-7 -
TGTGCCAGCAGCCAGGGGGCGGTCGAGCAGTACTTC CASSQGAVEQYF TRBV3-1/TRBV3-2 - TRBJ2-7 -
TGCGCCAGCAGCCAAGAGTCAGGCCTCTCTGGAAACACCATATATTTT CASSQESGLSGNTIYF TRBV4-1 - TRBJ1-3 -